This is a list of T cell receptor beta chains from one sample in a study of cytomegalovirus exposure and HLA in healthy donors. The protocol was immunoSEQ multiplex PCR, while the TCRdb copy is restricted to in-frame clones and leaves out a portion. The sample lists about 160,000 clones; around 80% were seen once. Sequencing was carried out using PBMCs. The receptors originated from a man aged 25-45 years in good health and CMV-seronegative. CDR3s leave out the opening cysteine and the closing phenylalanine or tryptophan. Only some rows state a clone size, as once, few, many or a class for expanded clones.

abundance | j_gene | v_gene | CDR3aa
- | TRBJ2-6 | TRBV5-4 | ASSPSPLSGANVLT
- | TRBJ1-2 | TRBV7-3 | ASSLNRGAEGGYT
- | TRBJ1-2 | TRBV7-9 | ASSPGPGLGGFYGYT
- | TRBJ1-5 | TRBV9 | ASSNSGADQPQH
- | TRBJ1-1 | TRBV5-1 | ASRGEGVYTEAF
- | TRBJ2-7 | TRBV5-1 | ASSFSDQRESSYEQY
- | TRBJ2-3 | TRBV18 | ASSPTDWSTDTQY
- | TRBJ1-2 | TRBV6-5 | ASSYLPQGGYGYT
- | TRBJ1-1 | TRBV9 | ASSVGGKGTEAF
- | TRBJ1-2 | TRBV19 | ASRDSSLGYT
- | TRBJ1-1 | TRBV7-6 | ASSEQGSKTEAF
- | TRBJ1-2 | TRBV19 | ASSRDTYGYT
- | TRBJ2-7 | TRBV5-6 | ASSWAGGYEQY
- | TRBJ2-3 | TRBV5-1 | ASSFSQGTGRALTDTQY
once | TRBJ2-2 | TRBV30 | AWKLAGVDYTGELF
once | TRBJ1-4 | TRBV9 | ASSVTTSGTTNEKLF
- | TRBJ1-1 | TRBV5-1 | ASSAGQENTEAF
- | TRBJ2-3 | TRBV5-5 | ASSFTVTDTQY
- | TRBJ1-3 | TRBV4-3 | ASSPSSGNTIY
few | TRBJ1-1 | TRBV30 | AWSLPRRVF